These 11 T cell receptor beta chains were all obtained from the same sample, sequenced in a study of CD8+CD57+ T cells in acquired aplastic anemia. For sequencing, patients were chosen who had shown expansion of CD8+CD57+ cells by flow cytometry. For CDR3 and TCR beta VDJ profiling, genomic DNA was the template used. TCRdb fed the reads into MiXCR, producing one record per CDR3 protein. The sample yields 50,000 or so distinct CDR3 sequences, around 50% seen once. The source material was sorted CD4+, CD8+, or CD8+CD57+ T cells (not recorded which) from PBMCs. The origin of the receptors is a human donor with aplastic anemia.

The rearrangement uses TRBV10-2 and TRBJ1-2; the D is unclear. The germline CDR1 and CDR2 sequences are WSHSY and SAAADI. The CDR3 extends over 11 amino acids. V was cut by 6 bases and J by 12 bases, with 14 bases left in between. The CDR3 protein is CASRDGSGNTF. CDR3 in DNA: TGCGCCAGCAGAGACGGCTCTGGAAACACCTTC.

The chain has TRBV5-3 and TRBJ1-2; tentatively, D is TRBD1 (5 bases). TRBV5-3 is known as an ORF, though its function is uncertain. This CDR3 has 11 residues. The V and J ends lost 8 bases and 8 bases respectively, with 13 bases between them. The CDR3 bases are TGTGCCAGTCGGACACCGGTAGGCTACACCTTC. Translated: CASRTPVGYTF.

This clonotype has more than one count but fewer than ten. The V call is TRBV25-1, the J call TRBJ2-5, with D tentatively TRBD2 (6 bases). The CDR3 consists of 14 residues. CDR1 is MGHDK, CDR2 SYGVNS, per germline. V lost 5 bases and J lost 5, with 15 bases in between. The CDR3: CASSLAGGAETQYF. The CDR3 DNA reads as TGTGCCAGCAGTTTAGCCGGGGGAGCGGAGACCCAGTACTTC.

The rearrangement links TRBV15 to TRBJ1-1; D remains unclear. V was shortened by 0 bases and J by 3 bases, with 8 bases between the two germline ends. Germline V gene sequence: CDR1 LNHNV, CDR2 YYDKDF (reference sequence). The CDR3 totals 14 residues. The chain's CDR3 is CATSRENTYTEAFF. The CDR3 coding sequence is TGTGCCACCAGCAGAGAGAACACGTACACTGAAGCTTTCTTT.

This clonotype occurred many times. The chain recombines TRBV4-1 with TRBJ1-2; no firm D call. Germline lookup yields CDR1 MGHRA and CDR2 YSYEKL. The CDR3 consists of 17 residues. Trimming cost V 0 bases and J 0 bases, with 14 bases left between them. This chain's CDR3 is CASSQDGYMDSNYGYTF. As DNA, the CDR3 is TGCGCCAGCAGCCAAGATGGCTATATGGATTCTAACTATGGCTACACCTTC.

CDR3 amino acids: CASSMGGVTYGYTF. As DNA, the CDR3 is TGTGCCAGTAGTATGGGTGGCGTTACCTATGGCTACACCTTC. V gene TRBV19 combines with J gene TRBJ1-2, with D unclear. Trimming cost V 3 bases and J 4 bases, with 12 bases left between them. Germline V lookup: CDR1 LNHDA, CDR2 SQIVND (reference sequence). The CDR3 extends over 14 amino acids.

The rearrangement joins TRBV25-1 to TRBJ2-3; 9 nucleotides match TRBD1. This CDR3 is built from 14 residues. Germline CDR1 MGHDK, CDR2 SYGVNS. V was clipped by 2 bases and J by 10 bases; unmatched bases: 7. CDR3 in amino acids: CASSERTGDSAQYF. The CDR3 nucleotides are TGTGCCAGCAGTGAACGGACAGGGGATTCCGCGCAGTATTTT.

There are many counts of this clonotype. The J gene is TRBJ2-1, the V gene TRBV20-1, with 11 bases that match TRBD2. Per the germline V gene, CDR1 is DFQATT and CDR2 is SNEGSKA (reference sequence). J was trimmed by 0 bases and V by 6 bases; bases with no gene match: 7. This CDR3 has 16 residues. CDR3 sequence reads: CSASVTSGDSYNEQFF. The CDR3 DNA follows: TGCAGTGCCAGCGTGACTAGCGGGGACTCCTACAATGAGCAGTTCTTC.

The rearrangement joins TRBV11-2 to TRBJ1-6, with 7 bases lining up with TRBD1. The junction had 12 bases not matched to a gene; V was cut back by 5 bases and J by 5 bases. Germline CDR1 and CDR2: SGHAT and FQNNGV. The CDR3 has 17 amino acids. CDR3 in DNA: TGTGCCAGCAGCCGACAGGGTGGGGTTTCTCATAATTCACCCCTCCACTTT. The encoded protein is CASSRQGGVSHNSPLHF. The full variable domain, rest sourced from reference TRBV11-2 and TRBJ1-6, is EAGVAQSPRYKIIEKRQSVAFWCNPISGHATLYWYQQILGQGPKLLIQFQNNGVVDDSQLPKDRFSAERLKGVDSTLKIQPAKLEDSAVYLCASSRQGGVSHNSPLHFGNGTRLTVT.

As for this clonotype: The junction differs from germline at one of its ends, possibly a read error. The chain recombines TRBV7-6 with TRBJ2-3; 9 nucleotides align to TRBD2. Germline-derived CDR1 and CDR2 are SGHVS and FNYEAQ. The CDR3 is 18 residues long. DNA for the CDR3: TGTGCTAGCAGCCCGGGTGACCGTGGCGGGGGGGTTACAGATACGCAGTATTTT. This sequence encodes CASSPGDRGGGVTDTQYF. Full variable domain (missing parts from reference TRBV7-6 and TRBJ2-3): GAGVSQSPRYKVTKRGQDVALRCDPISGHVSLYWYRQALGQGPEFLTYFNYEAQQDKSGLPNDRFSAERPEGSISTLTIQRTEQRDSAMYRCASSPGDRGGGVTDTQYFGPGTRLTVL.

This clonotype was seen only once. The genes are TRBV19 and TRBJ1-5, with a weak D call TRBD1 (5 bases). Germline values: CDR1 LNHDA, CDR2 SQIVND (reference sequence). The CDR3 totals 13 residues. The V gene lost 6 bases and the J gene lost 5 bases, with 11 bases spanning the gap. CDR3 sequence: CASSRVGDQPQHF. In DNA, the CDR3 is TGTGCCAGTAGCAGGGTAGGAGATCAGCCCCAGCATTTT.